One and the same sample provided the 25 T cell receptor beta chains below, sequenced in a study of T-cell reconstitution after alpha-beta-depleted transplantation in children (dated by TCRdb to between 2015 and 2016). The library was prepared using PCR. Sequencing took place on an Illumina HiSeq 2500. TCR libraries were prepared with molecular barcoding, using unique molecular identifiers to normalize TCRbeta repertoire quantification. TCRdb reprocessed the public reads (quality trimming at Q25 with fastp, clone calling with MiXCR) and kept in-frame beta chains. Merged by CDR3 protein, the rows form single entries marked with the most common genes and DNA. The sample table lists approximately 100,000 distinct CDR3 sequences, less than 15% of them with a count of one. The ten largest clones capture approximately 15% of the sample. Sample: PBMCs from the stem cell graft donor, taken from the stem cell graft. These receptor sequences come from a human donor who donated a stem cell graft to a child with inherited bone marrow failure.

The sample holds many counts of this clonotype. This rearrangement joins TRBV6-5 to TRBJ1-2; D unclear. Germline V gene sequence: CDR1 MNHEY, CDR2 SVGAGI. CDR3 length equals 16 residues. V dropped 1 base and J dropped 5 bases, with 17 bases sitting between them. The CDR3 spells CASSYWREGVPYGYTF. CDR3 DNA sequence: TGTGCCAGCAGTTACTGGCGGGAAGGAGTCCCTTATGGCTACACCTTC.

This clonotype was detected ten times or more. The gene calls are TRBV12-3 or TRBV12-4 and TRBJ2-7, with D maybe TRBD2 (6 bases). Between the trimmed V and J ends, which lost 2 bases and 6 bases, there was a span of 14 bases. The CDR3 has 14 residues. CDR3 amino acids: CASSLILARGEQYF. The CDR3 coding sequence is TGTGCCAGCAGTTTAATCCTAGCGCGCGGCGAGCAGTACTTC.

This clonotype was counted at least ten times. V and J are TRBV5-4 and TRBJ2-3; 10 nucleotides match TRBD2. The CDR3 covers 16 residues. From germline, CDR1 is SGHNT and CDR2 YYREEE (reference sequence). V gave up 4 bases and J gave up 1 base; unmatched junction bases: 6. The CDR3 here is CASSDQRGGRTDTQYF. The CDR3 DNA is TGTGCCAGCAGCGACCAGCGGGGGGGCCGCACAGATACGCAGTATTTT.

There are many counts of this clonotype. The chain carries TRBV5-6 and TRBJ2-7; D remains unclear. Trimming took off 2 bases at V and 0 bases at J, with 6 bases between the two ends. The CDR3 runs to 13 residues. Germline CDR1 and CDR2: SGHDT and YYEEEE. The CDR3 DNA follows: TGTGCCAGCAGCTTTTGGAGCTCCTACGAGCAGTACTTC. It encodes CASSFWSSYEQYF.

This clonotype was found many times. The chain links TRBV7-2 to TRBJ1-1; unclear D gene. The CDR3 runs 14 residues. Germline lookup yields CDR1 SGHTA and CDR2 FQGNSA. V dropped 5 bases and J dropped 1 base, with 11 bases sitting between them. CDR3: CASSPGLPNTEAFF. CDR3 nucleotide sequence: TGTGCCAGCAGCCCCGGACTGCCGAACACTGAAGCTTTCTTT.

Many counts were recorded for this clonotype. J is TRBJ2-5 and V is TRBV7-2; the D gene is possibly TRBD2 (5 bases). Between the trimmed V and J ends, which lost 4 bases and 1 base, there was a span of 7 bases. The germline gives CDR1 SGHTA, CDR2 FQGNSA. The CDR3 covers 13 residues. The CDR3 DNA follows: TGTGCCAGCAGCTCCGGGATCCAAGAGACCCAGTACTTC. Residues: CASSSGIQETQYF.

The sample holds many counts of this clonotype. The V and J genes are TRBV11-1 and TRBJ2-7; 9 bases are shared with TRBD2. Trimming took 1 base from V and 6 from J; bases not matched to a gene: 4. Germline-derived CDR1 and CDR2 are SGHAT and FQDESV (reference sequence). The CDR3 runs to 14 residues. The chain's CDR3 is CASSLVRTSAEQYF. CDR3 nucleotides: TGTGCCAGCAGCTTAGTAAGGACTAGCGCCGAGCAGTACTTC.

The rearrangement uses TRBV20-1 and TRBJ2-5; maybe TRBD2 (6 bases). The CDR3 length is 15 residues. The V and J ends lost 2 bases and 4 bases respectively, with 17 bases between them. In germline, CDR1 is DFQATT, CDR2 SNEGSKA (reference sequence). The DNA for the CDR3 is TGCAGTGCTAGAACTAAGGGACTGGGAGGAGAGACCCAGTACTTC. It translates to CSARTKGLGGETQYF.

This clonotype showed up many times. The gene calls are TRBV5-5 and TRBJ2-2; D is ambiguous. The CDR3 extends over 16 amino acids. Germline V gene lookup returns CDR1 SGHKS and CDR2 YYEKEE (reference sequence). V was clipped by 2 bases and J by 2 bases, with 13 bases between them. The CDR3, as DNA: TGTGCCAGCAGCTTTTATGCCAGGCTAAACACCGGGGAGCTGTTTTTT. This codes for CASSFYARLNTGELFF.

The V gene is TRBV20-1, the J gene TRBJ2-1; 11 bases match TRBD2. CDR1 and CDR2 from the germline V gene are DFQATT and SNEGSKA (reference sequence). The CDR3 runs 14 residues. V gave up 6 bases and J gave up 7 bases; unmatched junction bases: 8. This chain's CDR3 is CSALTSGRGNEQFF. The CDR3 DNA is TGCAGTGCGCTCACTAGCGGGAGAGGAAATGAGCAGTTCTTC.

This clonotype appeared many times. The V and J genes are TRBV7-2 and TRBJ1-2, with D possibly matching TRBD1 (5 bases). In germline, CDR1 is SGHTA, CDR2 FQGNSA. This CDR3 has 13 residues. Trimming took 1 base from V and 8 from J, leaving 11 bases between them. CDR3 sequence: CASSLDRNQGYTF. CDR3 sequence (DNA): TGTGCCAGCAGCTTAGACAGGAATCAAGGCTACACCTTC.

In this sample, this clonotype turned up many times. The chain couples TRBV18 to TRBJ1-4; TRBD1 aligns across 10 bases. The trim removed 8 bases at V and 8 bases at J, leaving 8 bases unmatched. This CDR3 comprises 14 residues. CDR1 is KGHSH and CDR2 is LQKENI in the germline V gene. The CDR3 protein is CASGETGGDEKLFF. The CDR3 DNA reads TGTGCCAGCGGAGAGACAGGGGGCGACGAAAAACTGTTTTTT. The full variable domain, its missing parts supplied by reference TRBV18 and TRBJ1-4, is NAGVMQNPRHLVRRRGQEARLRCSPMKGHSHVYWYRQLPEEGLKFMVYLQKENIIDESGMPKERFSAEFPKEGPSILRIQQVVRGDSAAYFCASGETGGDEKLFFGSGTQLSVL.

This clonotype showed up many times. The rearrangement joins TRBV18 to TRBJ2-2, with D possibly matching TRBD1 (5 bases). Germline V CDR1 and CDR2: KGHSH, LQKENI. The CDR3 has 16 residues. The germline V and J ends were trimmed by 3 bases and 0 bases, with 11 bases remaining between them. In DNA form, the CDR3 reads TGTGCCAGCTCACCCGCCTCAGGGTCGAACACCGGGGAGCTGTTTTTT. This gives the protein CASSPASGSNTGELFF.

The chain carries TRBV18 and TRBJ2-1, with 8 nucleotides matching TRBD1. V lost 5 bases, J lost 7 bases, and 16 bases stayed unmatched. Germline CDR1 KGHSH, CDR2 LQKENI. CDR3 length: 17 amino acids. CDR3 residues: CASSTSMGTGGVNEQFF. The CDR3 coding sequence is TGTGCCAGCTCAACGTCCATGGGGACAGGTGGGGTGAATGAGCAGTTCTTC.

This clonotype has a count of ten or more. This chain joins TRBV5-1 and TRBJ2-4; 9 nucleotides line up with TRBD1. The CDR3 sequence is 15 residues long. Germline V gene lookup returns CDR1 SGHRS and CDR2 YFSETQ. Trimming at V came to 2 bases and at J to 5 bases, leaving 5 bases not matched to a gene. This chain's CDR3 is CASSFTGGRENIQYF. The CDR3 DNA reads TGCGCCAGCAGCTTTACAGGGGGCCGGGAAAACATTCAGTACTTC.

This clonotype was recorded at least ten times. V usage is TRBV7-3 and J usage is TRBJ1-1, with D perhaps TRBD1 (6 bases). Germline V gives CDR1 SGHTA, CDR2 FQGTGA. The CDR3 loop spans 15 amino acids. Trimming pared 2 bases from V and 1 base from J, leaving 11 bases between. The CDR3 sequence is CASSLGGGPNTEAFF. The CDR3 nucleotides read TGTGCCAGCAGCTTAGGAGGGGGACCGAACACTGAAGCTTTCTTT.

This clonotype was counted ten times or more. This chain uses TRBV5-1 with TRBJ2-2, with D unclear. Germline V gene data show CDR1 as SGHRS and CDR2 as YFSETQ. V was pared by 0 bases and J by 4 bases, with 4 bases between. The CDR3 is 13 residues long. CDR3: CASSLAITGELFF. CDR3 sequence (DNA): TGCGCCAGCAGCTTGGCCATCACCGGGGAGCTGTTTTTT.

The V gene is TRBV28, the J gene TRBJ1-4; 9 bases line up with TRBD1. The germline gives CDR1 MDHEN, CDR2 SYDVKM. The length of the CDR3 is 14 residues. After removal of 7 bases from V and 6 bases from J, the junction contained 6 bases not matched to a gene. CDR3: CASTPGTGHEKLFF. The CDR3 coding sequence is TGTGCCAGCACCCCCGGGACAGGGCATGAAAAACTGTTTTTT.

This clonotype was counted ten times or more. This rearrangement joins TRBV27 to TRBJ2-4; perhaps TRBD2 as D (6 bases). This CDR3 has 19 residues. V was shortened by 5 bases and J by 0 bases, with 23 bases between the two germline ends. Germline V CDR1 and CDR2: MNHEY, SMNVEV (reference sequence). The CDR3 region is CASSARDFPSSVAKNIQYF. The CDR3 DNA is TGTGCCAGCAGTGCCAGGGACTTCCCCTCGTCCGTAGCCAAAAACATTCAGTACTTC.

This clonotype was recorded at least ten times. The chain combines TRBV20-1 with TRBJ2-7, with no clear D. The germline V gene has CDR1 DFQATT and CDR2 SNEGSKA (reference sequence). V lost 0 bases, J lost 7 bases, and 19 bases lay in between. This CDR3 contains 15 residues. CDR3 DNA sequence: TGCAGTGCTAGAGATAGCCGGGCCCCTCGGCAGGAGCAGTACTTC. As protein: CSARDSRAPRQEQYF.

J is TRBJ2-6 and V is TRBV2; possibly TRBD1 for D (5 bases). Germline V gene lookup returns CDR1 SNHLY and CDR2 FYNNEI. The ends were cut back, 7 bases at V and 12 bases at J, with 16 bases in the middle. The CDR3 spans 13 residues. CDR3 amino acids: CASTIDAQGVLTF. DNA for the CDR3: TGTGCCAGCACCATCGACGCTCAGGGCGTCCTGACTTTC.

In its sample, this clonotype was seen many times. The genes are TRBV12-3 or TRBV12-4 and TRBJ2-7; TRBD2 matches 11 bases. The CDR3 runs 16 residues. The V and J ends lost 6 bases and 0 bases, in that order; junction bases with no gene match: 7. CDR3 sequence: CASRPKTSGDSYEQYF. The CDR3, as DNA: TGTGCCAGCAGGCCAAAGACTAGCGGGGACTCCTACGAGCAGTACTTC.

This sequence joins TRBV5-1 and TRBJ2-5; D perhaps matches TRBD2 (5 bases). Germline assignment: CDR1 SGHRS and CDR2 YFSETQ. This CDR3 has 15 residues. With 2 bases removed from V and 4 bases from J, the gap between germline ends came to 15 bases. The CDR3 reads CASSLGGRVGETQYF. CDR3 in DNA: TGCGCCAGCAGCTTAGGTGGGAGAGTAGGAGAGACCCAGTACTTC. Full variable domain (rest looked up from reference TRBV5-1 and TRBJ2-5): KAGVTQTPRYLIKTRGQQVTLSCSPISGHRSVSWYQQTPGQGLQFLFEYFSETQRNKGNFPGRFSGRQFSNSRSEMNVSTLELGDSALYLCASSLGGRVGETQYFGPGTRLLVL.

There are a few counts of this clonotype. Just one base apart from a much larger clone, this may be a read error. This chain uses TRBV20-1 with TRBJ2-3; D may be TRBD1 or TRBD2 (5 bases each). Germline assignment: CDR1 DFQATT and CDR2 SNEGSKA (reference sequence). This CDR3 has 17 amino acids. CDR3 residues: CCAPKRRSRGPTDTQYF. The CDR3 coding sequence is TGCTGTGCTCCAAAGAGACGTTCGAGGGGCCCCACAGATACGCAGTATTTT.

The table lists this clonotype with many counts. The chain uses TRBV10-3 and TRBJ2-2; weak D call: TRBD2 (5 bases). The CDR3 spans 14 residues. Per germline, CDR1 ENHRY and CDR2 SYGVKD. V was cut by 4 bases and J by 4 bases, with 10 bases left in between. CDR3: CAISGLAGTGELFF. In DNA form, the CDR3 reads TGTGCCATCAGTGGCCTAGCTGGCACCGGGGAGCTGTTTTTT.